This TCR beta chain was recovered during a study of T cell responses to AZD1222 COVID-19 vaccine. Assay: immunoSEQ multiplex PCR; the TCRdb copy retains only in-frame clones and omits some. Among about 99,000 clones, over 75% were seen once, and the ten largest hold around 20%. The specimen comprised peripheral blood, sampled on day 0 of AZD1222 vaccination. The sequence was collected from an adult in good health.

CDR3 sequence: CASSETRYNEQFF. The CDR3 DNA sequence: TGCGCCAGCAGTGAGACTAGGTACAATGAGCAGTTCTTC. This chain uses TRBV10-2 with TRBJ2-1, with a tentative D call TRBD2 (5 bases). Germline lookup yields CDR1 WSHSY and CDR2 SAAADI. The CDR3 sequence is 13 residues long. V was pared by 2 bases and J by 4 bases, with 6 bases between.